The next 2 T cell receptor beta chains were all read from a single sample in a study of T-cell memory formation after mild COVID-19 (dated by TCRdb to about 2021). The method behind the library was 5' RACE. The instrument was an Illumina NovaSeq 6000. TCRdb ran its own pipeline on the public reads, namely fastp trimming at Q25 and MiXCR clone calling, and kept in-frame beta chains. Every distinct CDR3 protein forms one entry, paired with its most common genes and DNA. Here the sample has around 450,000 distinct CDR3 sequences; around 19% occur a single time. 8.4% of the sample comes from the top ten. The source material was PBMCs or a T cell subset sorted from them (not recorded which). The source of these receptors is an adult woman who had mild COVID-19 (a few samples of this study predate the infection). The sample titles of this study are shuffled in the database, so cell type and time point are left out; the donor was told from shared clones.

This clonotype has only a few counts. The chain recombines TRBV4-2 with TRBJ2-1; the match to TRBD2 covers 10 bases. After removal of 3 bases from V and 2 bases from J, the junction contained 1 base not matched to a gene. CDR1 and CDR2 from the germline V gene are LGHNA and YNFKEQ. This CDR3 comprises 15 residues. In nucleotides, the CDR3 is TGTGCCAGCAGCCAGGGACTAGCGACCTACAATGAGCAGTTCTTC. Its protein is CASSQGLATYNEQFF.

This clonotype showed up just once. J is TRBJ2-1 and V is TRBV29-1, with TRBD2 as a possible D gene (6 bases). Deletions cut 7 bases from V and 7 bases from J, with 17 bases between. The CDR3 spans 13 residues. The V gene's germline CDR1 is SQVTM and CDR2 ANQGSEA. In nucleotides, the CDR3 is TGCAGCGCCGTAGCGGTTTTGGGTAATGAGCAGTTCTTC. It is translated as CSAVAVLGNEQFF.